The 4 T cell receptor beta chains below were found in one sample sequenced in a study of blood T cell repertoires in COVID-19. TCRdb keeps only in-frame clones here, not all; method: immunoSEQ multiplex PCR. This table has 65,000 to 70,000 clones, 80% to 95% appearing once. Sequences were obtained from peripheral blood. Every receptor here comes from a human donor with active COVID-19. The donor label of this sample is uncertain.

The chain carries TRBV12-3 or TRBV12-4 and TRBJ2-5; TRBD2 is a possible D gene (6 bases). Deletions cut 4 bases from V and 5 bases from J, with 11 bases between. The CDR3 totals 13 residues. CDR3: CASSWDSRETQYF. CDR3 in DNA: TGTGCCAGCAGTTGGGACTCGAGGGAGACCCAGTACTTC.

V and J are TRBV28 and TRBJ1-3, with no clear D. This CDR3 contains 15 residues. Trimming shortened V by 10 bases and J by 4 bases, and 20 bases separated the two germline ends. Germline values: CDR1 MDHEN, CDR2 SYDVKM. Here the CDR3 DNA reads TGTGCCACCACGGCCCCGAGGTCTTTAGGAAACACCATATATTTT. Translating gives CATTAPRSLGNTIYF.

The chain carries TRBV9 and TRBJ2-3, with TRBD2 matching over 8 bases. The CDR3 covers 17 residues. Germline CDR1 reads SGDLS; CDR2 reads YYNGEE. After removal of 3 bases from V and 3 bases from J, the junction contained 12 bases not matched to a gene. CDR3 region: CASSGRAGRARTDTQYF. The CDR3 DNA reads TGTGCCAGCAGCGGGAGGGCCGGGAGGGCCAGGACAGATACGCAGTATTTT.

As DNA, the CDR3 is TGCGCCAGCAGCTCGGACAGAACCTCCTACAATGAGCAGTTCTTC. It yields the protein CASSSDRTSYNEQFF. V is TRBV5-1 and J is TRBJ2-1; D might be TRBD1 (6 bases). CDR3 length: 15 residues. Per the germline V gene, CDR1 is SGHRS and CDR2 is YFSETQ. Deletions cut 3 bases from V and 0 bases from J, with 10 bases between.